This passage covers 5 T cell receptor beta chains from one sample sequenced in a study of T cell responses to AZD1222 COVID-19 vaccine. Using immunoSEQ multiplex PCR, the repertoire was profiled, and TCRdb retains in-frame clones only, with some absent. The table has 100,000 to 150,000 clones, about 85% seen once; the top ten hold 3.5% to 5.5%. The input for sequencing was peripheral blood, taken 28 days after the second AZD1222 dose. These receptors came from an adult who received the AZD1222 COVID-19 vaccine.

The CDR3 DNA sequence: TGTGCCAGCAGTTTCATCGAAAATCGAGAGAGAGCTTTCTTT. Encoded protein: CASSFIENRERAFF. V and J are TRBV27 and TRBJ1-1; no firm D call. Deletions cut 3 bases from V and 10 bases from J, with 18 bases between. CDR3 length: 14 residues. Germline CDR1 and CDR2: MNHEY and SMNVEV (reference sequence).

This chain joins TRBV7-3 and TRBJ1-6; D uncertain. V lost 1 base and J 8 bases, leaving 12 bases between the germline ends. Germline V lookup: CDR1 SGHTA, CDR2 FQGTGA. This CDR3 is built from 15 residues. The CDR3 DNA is TGTGCCAGCAGCTTAATAGTACACCGGGATTCACCCCTCCACTTT. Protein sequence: CASSLIVHRDSPLHF.

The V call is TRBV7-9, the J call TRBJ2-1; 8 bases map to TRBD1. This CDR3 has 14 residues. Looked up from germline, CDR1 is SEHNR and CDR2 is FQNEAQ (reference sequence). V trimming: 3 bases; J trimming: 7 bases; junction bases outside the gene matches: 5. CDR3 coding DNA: TGTGCCAGCAGCTTCAGGACAGGGTTAAATGAGCAGTTCTTC. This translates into CASSFRTGLNEQFF.

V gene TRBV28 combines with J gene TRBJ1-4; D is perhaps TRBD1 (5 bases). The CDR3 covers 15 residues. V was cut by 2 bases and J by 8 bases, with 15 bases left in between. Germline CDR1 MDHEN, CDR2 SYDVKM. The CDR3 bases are TGTGCCAGCAGTTTAACCGGGACTGCTACAGAAAAACTGTTTTTT. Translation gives CASSLTGTATEKLFF.

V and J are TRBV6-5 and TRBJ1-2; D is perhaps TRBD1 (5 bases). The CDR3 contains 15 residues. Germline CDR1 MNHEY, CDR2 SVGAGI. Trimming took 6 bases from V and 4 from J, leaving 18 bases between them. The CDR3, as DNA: TGTGCCAGCAGAGATCGGGGGGGATTGGGCTATGGCTACACCTTC. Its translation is CASRDRGGLGYGYTF.